The sequence of this T cell receptor beta chain was determined in a study of cytomegalovirus exposure and HLA in healthy donors. Study results and limitations: Most TCRs appeared rarely, but some public TCRs recurred in many donors.

The V gene's germline CDR1 is SGDLS and CDR2 YYNGEE. V shed 0 bases and J shed 7 bases, with 8 bases lying between them. The CDR3 covers 12 residues. Concerning this clone: Its antigen is currently unknown.

It was with 60 Vbeta and 13 Jbeta primers that the PCR ran. The protocol was immunoSEQ multiplex PCR, while the TCRdb copy is restricted to in-frame clones and leaves out a portion. The sample records fewer than 55,000 clones, 70% to 85% being singletons. This receptor was taken from a woman in her 50s in good health and CMV-seropositive. Sequencing was performed on PBMCs. The V gene is TRBV9, the J gene TRBJ2-7, with D perhaps TRBD2 (5 bases). The CDR3 bases are TGTGCCAGCAGCGTAGCGACGGGGGAGCAGTACTTC. Encoded protein: CASSVATGEQYF. Filled out from reference TRBV9 and TRBJ2-7, the complete variable domain reads DSGVTQTPKHLITATGQRVTLRCSPRSGDLSVYWYQQSLDQGLQFLIQYYNGEERAKGNILERFSAQQFPDLHSELNLSSLELGDSALYFCASSVATGEQYFGPGTRLTVT.